This entry concerns a single TCR delta chain. The sample comes from a study of gamma-delta T cells after stem cell transplantation. TCRdb reprocessed the RT-PCR reads using CATT. The table has 2,000 or so delta-chain clones, approximately 13% seen once. This CDR3 is 15 amino acids long. CDR1 and CDR2 (germline): GEAIGNYY, EKD. Trimming cost V 3 bases and J 0 bases; bases outside gene matches: 3. Sequenced sample: gamma-delta T cells. The rearrangement joins TRDV2 to TRDJ1, with 10 bases that match TRDD3. The receptor comes from a human donor. It is not recorded whose cells these are; they may come from a transplant donor. Here the CDR3 reads CACDLLGDHTDKLIF. Here the CDR3 DNA reads TGTGCCTGTGACCTACTGGGGGATCACACCGATAAACTCATCTTT.